These T cell receptor beta chains were read from a single sample in a study of cytomegalovirus exposure and HLA in healthy donors. Produced via immunoSEQ multiplex PCR; TCRdb's table is partial and in-frame only. The sample lists roughly 250,000 clones, around 86% occurring once. The sequencing sample was made of PBMCs. These TCRs come from a woman aged 25 to 39 in good health and CMV-seropositive. The CDR3 runs from the conserved cysteine through the conserved F or W. Fields, in order: D gene, V gene, clone size, J gene, CDR3 protein, CDR3 DNA. A D gene is named only where the DNA matches it firmly. The listing skips clone size in some rows; elsewhere it reads once, few, many or a size class.

d_gene: TRBD2
v_gene: TRBV6-1
abundance: NA
j_gene: TRBJ2-7
CDR3aa: CASATSGLTYEQYF
CDR3nt: TGTGCCAGCGCGACTAGCGGGCTCACCTACGAGCAGTACTTC

d_gene: TRBD1
v_gene: TRBV28
abundance: few
j_gene: TRBJ2-7
CDR3aa: CAGETGGGEQYF
CDR3nt: TGTGCCGGCGAAACAGGGGGCGGCGAGCAGTACTTC

d_gene: NA
v_gene: TRBV6-5
abundance: NA
j_gene: TRBJ2-5
CDR3aa: CASSSVETQYF
CDR3nt: TGTGCCAGCAGTTCGGTGGAGACCCAGTACTTC

d_gene: NA
v_gene: TRBV7-9
abundance: few
j_gene: TRBJ1-4
CDR3aa: CASSFSMTSRGDEKLFF
CDR3nt: TGTGCCAGCAGCTTTAGTATGACTTCCCGTGGCGATGAAAAACTGTTTTTT

d_gene: NA
v_gene: TRBV28
abundance: NA
j_gene: TRBJ1-4
CDR3aa: CASGGGGTLFF
CDR3nt: TGTGCCAGTGGGGGAGGGGGGACGCTGTTTTTT

d_gene: NA
v_gene: TRBV2
abundance: NA
j_gene: TRBJ2-5
CDR3aa: CASTDQETQYF
CDR3nt: TGTGCCAGCACAGACCAAGAGACCCAGTACTTC

d_gene: TRBD2
v_gene: TRBV5-1
abundance: NA
j_gene: TRBJ2-3
CDR3aa: CASSFSGSPTDTQYF
CDR3nt: TGCGCCAGCAGCTTCAGCGGGAGCCCCACAGATACGCAGTATTTT

d_gene: TRBD2
v_gene: TRBV28
abundance: once
j_gene: TRBJ2-3
CDR3aa: CASSLAGLVTDTQYF
CDR3nt: TGTGCCAGCAGTTTAGCGGGACTAGTCACAGATACGCAGTATTTT

d_gene: TRBD2
v_gene: TRBV4-2
abundance: NA
j_gene: TRBJ2-1
CDR3aa: CASSHPTSGVYNEQFF
CDR3nt: TGTGCCAGCAGCCACCCGACTAGCGGAGTTTACAATGAGCAGTTCTTC

d_gene: NA
v_gene: TRBV27
abundance: NA
j_gene: TRBJ2-1
CDR3aa: CASSFDLSAASSYNEQFF
CDR3nt: TGTGCCAGCAGTTTTGATCTTAGCGCTGCGAGCTCCTACAATGAGCAGTTCTTC

d_gene: NA
v_gene: TRBV5-1
abundance: many
j_gene: TRBJ2-3
CDR3aa: CASSLKSVDTQYF
CDR3nt: TGCGCCAGCAGCTTGAAGAGCGTAGATACGCAGTATTTT

d_gene: NA
v_gene: TRBV2
abundance: NA
j_gene: TRBJ2-3
CDR3aa: CASGERSISTDTQYF
CDR3nt: TGTGCCAGCGGCGAGCGGTCTATTAGCACAGATACGCAGTATTTT

d_gene: TRBD1
v_gene: TRBV12-5
abundance: NA
j_gene: TRBJ2-7
CDR3aa: CASGSGQGFNEQYF
CDR3nt: TGTGCTAGTGGTTCCGGACAGGGGTTCAACGAGCAGTACTTC

d_gene: NA
v_gene: TRBV5-1
abundance: NA
j_gene: TRBJ2-5
CDR3aa: CASSLDIGETQYF
CDR3nt: TGCGCCAGCAGCTTAGACATAGGAGAGACCCAGTACTTC

d_gene: NA
v_gene: TRBV19
abundance: NA
j_gene: TRBJ1-5
CDR3aa: CASRSRSSGSSNQPQHF
CDR3nt: TGTGCGAGCCGATCGCGGAGTAGCGGCTCTAGCAATCAGCCCCAGCATTTT

d_gene: TRBD2
v_gene: TRBV30
abundance: NA
j_gene: TRBJ2-1
CDR3aa: CAWNLAGVSEGEQFF
CDR3nt: TGTGCCTGGAACTTAGCGGGAGTTTCAGAGGGTGAGCAGTTCTTC

d_gene: TRBD1
v_gene: TRBV5-1
abundance: NA
j_gene: TRBJ1-2
CDR3aa: CASSLGRTGNGSGYTF
CDR3nt: TGCGCCAGCAGCTTGGGTCGGACAGGGAACGGGAGCGGCTACACCTTC

d_gene: TRBD1
v_gene: TRBV29-1
abundance: NA
j_gene: TRBJ1-1
CDR3aa: CSVRTATGLNTEAFF
CDR3nt: TGCAGCGTTCGCACTGCGACAGGGTTGAACACTGAAGCTTTCTTT

d_gene: NA
v_gene: TRBV18
abundance: NA
j_gene: TRBJ1-2
CDR3aa: CASSTGTNYQGYTF
CDR3nt: TGTGCCAGCTCGACAGGAACTAACTATCAAGGCTACACCTTC

d_gene: TRBD1
v_gene: TRBV19
abundance: NA
j_gene: TRBJ2-7
CDR3aa: CASSPGQASYEQYF
CDR3nt: TGTGCCAGTAGTCCGGGACAGGCCTCCTACGAGCAGTACTTC

d_gene: TRBD1
v_gene: TRBV30
abundance: NA
j_gene: TRBJ1-5
CDR3aa: CAWRGGQGSNQPQHF
CDR3nt: TGTGCCTGGCGTGGTGGACAGGGAAGCAATCAGCCCCAGCATTTT

d_gene: NA
v_gene: TRBV19
abundance: few
j_gene: TRBJ1-2
CDR3aa: CASSIDLQGHGYTF
CDR3nt: TGTGCCAGTAGTATAGATCTCCAGGGTCATGGCTACACCTTC

d_gene: TRBD1
v_gene: TRBV19
abundance: NA
j_gene: TRBJ2-3
CDR3aa: CASSTWDRVYADTQYF
CDR3nt: TGTGCCAGTAGTACTTGGGACAGGGTATATGCAGATACGCAGTATTTT

d_gene: TRBD1
v_gene: TRBV30
abundance: once
j_gene: TRBJ2-2
CDR3aa: CAWSVRDRPANTGELFF
CDR3nt: TGTGCCTGGAGTGTACGGGACAGACCCGCGAACACCGGGGAGCTGTTTTTT

d_gene: NA
v_gene: TRBV9
abundance: few
j_gene: TRBJ2-7
CDR3aa: CASSVLHEQYF
CDR3nt: TGTGCCAGCAGCGTACTCCACGAGCAGTACTTC

d_gene: TRBD1
v_gene: TRBV6-5
abundance: once
j_gene: TRBJ2-7
CDR3aa: CASSGQANEQYF
CDR3nt: TGTGCCAGCAGCGGACAGGCTAACGAGCAGTACTTC

d_gene: NA
v_gene: TRBV9
abundance: NA
j_gene: TRBJ1-2
CDR3aa: CASSVVPGNAYGYTF
CDR3nt: TGTGCCAGCAGCGTAGTGCCGGGGAATGCCTATGGCTACACCTTC

d_gene: NA
v_gene: TRBV7-9
abundance: few
j_gene: TRBJ2-7
CDR3aa: CASAKGDEQYF
CDR3nt: TGTGCCAGCGCCAAAGGGGACGAGCAGTACTTC

d_gene: NA
v_gene: TRBV28
abundance: NA
j_gene: TRBJ1-4
CDR3aa: CASSFGYIYEKLFF
CDR3nt: TGTGCCAGCAGTTTCGGGTATATTTATGAAAAACTGTTTTTT